A single sample gave rise to the 11 T cell receptor beta chains below, sequenced in a study of human T cells and chemical hapten exposure. A single record per CDR3 protein comes from TCRdb applying MiXCR to the RACE reads. The sample includes under 450,000 distinct CDR3 sequences, approximately 5% of them seen just once. Stated time point: patch test 1, 2 weeks after DPC sensitization. The treatment is: therapeutic diphenylcyclopropenone sensitization with weekly scalp DPC. The specimen was whole blood, collected in connection with sensitization to the hapten diphenylcyclopropenone (DPC). Source of these receptors: a woman between 45 and 65 years old with alopecia areata. Some clones in this sample may be carry-over from other donors' samples.

The CDR3 loop reads CAWSGTPQNYGYTF. DNA for the CDR3: TGTGCCTGGAGTGGGACTCCCCAAAACTATGGCTACACCTTC. The chain joins TRBV30 to TRBJ1-2; the D is unclear. Germline-derived CDR1 and CDR2 are GTSNPN and SVGIG (reference sequence). V was shortened by 1 base and J by 2 bases, with 11 bases between the two germline ends. The CDR3 covers 14 residues.

This clonotype was counted ten times or more. This CDR3 is CASSEEGSTEAFF. The CDR3 DNA reads TGTGCCAGCAGTGAAGAGGGTTCCACTGAAGCTTTCTTT. The rearrangement uses TRBV2 and TRBJ1-1; D gene unclear. This CDR3 contains 13 residues. CDR1 is SNHLY, CDR2 FYNNEI, per germline. The V end was cut by 1 base, the J end by 4 bases, with 7 bases between.

Many counts were recorded for this clonotype. This sequence joins TRBV6-2 or TRBV6-3 and TRBJ2-7; D is unclear. The CDR3 is made up of 13 amino acids. Germline lookup yields CDR1 MNHEY and CDR2 SVGEGT. V dropped 5 bases and J dropped 5 bases, with 13 bases sitting between them. The CDR3 loop reads CASSLLGAHEQYF. The CDR3 DNA sequence: TGTGCCAGCAGTCTTCTTGGCGCCCACGAGCAGTACTTC.

This clonotype was seen many times. V usage is TRBV7-9 and J usage is TRBJ2-5, with unresolved D. Germline V gene lookup returns CDR1 SEHNR and CDR2 FQNEAQ (reference sequence). Trimming took off 4 bases at V and 7 bases at J, with 10 bases between the two ends. The CDR3 is 12 amino acids. The CDR3 region has the DNA TGTGCCAGCAGCTCCTCAGCCCCGACCCAGTACTTC. Its protein product is CASSSSAPTQYF.

The chain couples TRBV20-1 to TRBJ2-7; TRBD2 matches 8 bases. The CDR3 length is 17 residues. The germline V gene has CDR1 DFQATT and CDR2 SNEGSKA (reference sequence). With V trimmed by 1 base and J by 2 bases, 13 bases remained unmatched. For the CDR3, the DNA is TGCAGTGCTAGAGCTCGCCGGGGGCGGGGGGTTACCTACGAGCAGTACTTC. This encodes CSARARRGRGVTYEQYF.

In this sample, this clonotype turned up a few times. The chain joins TRBV29-1 to TRBJ1-1; the D gene is possibly TRBD1 (6 bases). V was trimmed by 3 bases and J by 1 base, leaving 15 bases between them. In germline, CDR1 is SQVTM, CDR2 ANQGSEA. CDR3 length: 15 amino acids. This CDR3 reads CSVDAGGGRNTEAFF. As DNA, the CDR3 is TGCAGCGTTGATGCCGGAGGGGGTCGGAACACTGAAGCTTTCTTT.

This clonotype was counted a few times. The J gene is TRBJ1-1, the V gene TRBV30; D uncertain. The CDR3 runs to 12 residues. Between the trimmed V and J ends, which lost 3 bases and 4 bases, there was a span of 9 bases. Per the germline V gene, CDR1 is GTSNPN and CDR2 is SVGIG (reference sequence). The CDR3 protein is CAWSPLGTEAFF. In nucleotides, the CDR3 is TGTGCCTGGAGCCCCCTTGGCACTGAAGCTTTCTTT.

This clonotype was counted many times. The chain joins TRBV27 to TRBJ1-1; no clear D gene. This CDR3 is built from 13 residues. The V end was cut by 4 bases, the J end by 1 base, with 7 bases between. Germline V lookup: CDR1 MNHEY, CDR2 SMNVEV (reference sequence). The CDR3 spells CASSWGTNTEAFF. CDR3 bases: TGTGCCAGCAGTTGGGGAACGAACACTGAAGCTTTCTTT.

The chain is built from TRBV4-3 and TRBJ2-7; D is undetermined. The CDR3 totals 17 residues. V was shortened by 0 bases and J by 5 bases, with 20 bases between the two germline ends. Per germline, CDR1 LGHNA and CDR2 YSLEER. The CDR3 loop reads CASSQDGPLVIPDEQYF. The CDR3 nucleotides are TGCGCCAGCAGCCAAGATGGCCCCCTGGTGATCCCGGACGAGCAGTACTTC.

This clonotype came up many times. The chain links TRBV6-2 or TRBV6-3 to TRBJ2-3, with 8 bases identical to TRBD1. With V trimmed by 6 bases and J by 6 bases, 8 bases remained unmatched. CDR1 is MNHEY, CDR2 SVGEGT, per germline. The length of the CDR3 is 14 residues. CDR3 loop: CASRAADRADTQYF. Here the CDR3 DNA reads TGTGCCAGCAGAGCGGCGGACAGGGCGGATACGCAGTATTTT.

J is TRBJ2-1 and V is TRBV19; 12 nucleotides match TRBD2. The germline gives CDR1 LNHDA, CDR2 SQIVND (reference sequence). This CDR3 has 15 residues. With V trimmed by 3 bases and J by 8 bases, 5 bases remained unmatched. The CDR3 region is CASSMALAGGDEQFF. The CDR3, as DNA: TGTGCCAGTAGTATGGCCCTAGCGGGAGGGGATGAGCAGTTCTTC. Full variable domain (outside the CDR3, taken from reference TRBV19 and TRBJ2-1): DGGITQSPKYLFRKEGQNVTLSCEQNLNHDAMYWYRQDPGQGLRLIYYSQIVNDFQKGDIAEGYSVSREKKESFPLTVTSAQKNPTAFYLCASSMALAGGDEQFFGPGTRLTVL.